A single sample gave rise to the 14 T cell receptor beta chains below, sequenced in a study of T cells in Graves' hyperthyroidism and ophthalmopathy. TCR beta CDR3 region amplification was performed from RNA transcripts. First-round RT-PCR targeting the TCR CDR3 was performed with the HTBI primer set. TCRdb reprocessed the multiplex PCR reads with MiXCR, giving one entry per CDR3 protein. This table holds about 680,000 distinct CDR3 sequences, over 35% found once. The material sequenced was blood. The source is a woman in her forties with Graves' hyperthyroidism.

This clonotype was picked up many times. The rearrangement links TRBV25-1 to TRBJ2-5, with no clear D. V shed 2 bases and J shed 4 bases, with 11 bases lying between them. The CDR3 loop spans 14 amino acids. Germline-derived CDR1 and CDR2 are MGHDK and SYGVNS. CDR3 in DNA: TGTGCCAGCAGTGAAGGCCCGATCGGAGAGACCCAGTACTTC. Protein sequence: CASSEGPIGETQYF. The full variable domain, its missing parts supplied by reference TRBV25-1 and TRBJ2-5, is EADIYQTPRYLVIGTGKKITLECSQTMGHDKMYWYQQDPGMELHLIHYSYGVNSTEKGDLSSESTVSRIRTEHFPLTLESARPSHTSQYLCASSEGPIGETQYFGPGTRLLVL.

The chain employs TRBV10-2 and TRBJ1-1; D is unresolved. Germline-derived CDR1 and CDR2 are WSHSY and SAAADI. This CDR3 is 16 amino acids long. Trimming took off 2 bases at V and 0 bases at J, with 13 bases between the two ends. The CDR3 protein is CASSEGRANMNTEAFF. The CDR3 nucleotides read TGCGCCAGCAGTGAGGGTCGGGCGAACATGAACACTGAAGCTTTCTTT.

This clonotype was counted between two and nine times. The junction differs from germline at one of its ends, possibly a read error. This rearrangement joins TRBV11-3 to TRBJ2-2; 10 positions match TRBD2. This CDR3 has 15 amino acids. CDR1 is SGHNT and CDR2 is YENEEA in the germline V gene. The CDR3 bases are TGTGCCAGCAGAACCGAGCGGGGGGGCACACGGGGAGCTGTTTTT. Protein product: CASRTERGGTRGAVF.

The CDR3 DNA is TGTGCCAGCAGCTTCGGACGGACCTTCGAGTACGAGCAGTACTTC. It translates to CASSFGRTFEYEQYF. The chain joins TRBV7-2 to TRBJ2-7; no definite D call. Germline V gives CDR1 SGHTA, CDR2 FQGNSA. The CDR3 is 15 residues long. Trimming took 3 bases from V and 4 from J, leaving 16 bases between them.

The chain employs TRBV10-3 and TRBJ2-3; D call uncertain. CDR3 length equals 13 residues. Deletions cut 2 bases from V and 2 bases from J, with 5 bases between. Germline V gene sequence: CDR1 ENHRY, CDR2 SYGVKD. The CDR3 bases are TGTGCCATCAGTGAGACATCCACAGATACGCAGTATTTT. Amino acids: CAISETSTDTQYF.

This clonotype appeared a few times. The chain employs TRBV6-4 and TRBJ1-2; D possibly corresponds to TRBD1 (5 bases). The CDR3 totals 15 residues. Germline-derived CDR1 and CDR2 are MRHNA and SNTAGT. Trimming took off 7 bases at V and 1 base at J, with 16 bases between the two ends. CDR3 nucleotide sequence: TGTGCCAGCAAGAACCGTTCTGGGGGTAACTATGGCTACACCTTC. Amino acid sequence: CASKNRSGGNYGYTF.

The chain links TRBV2 to TRBJ1-6; the D is unclear. Germline CDR1 reads SNHLY; CDR2 reads FYNNEI. Trimming shortened V by 8 bases and J by 6 bases, and 17 bases separated the two germline ends. The CDR3 totals 15 residues. The CDR3 sequence: CASGAYMGSNSPLHF. CDR3 DNA sequence: TGTGCCAGCGGAGCGTATATGGGGTCTAATTCACCCCTCCACTTT.

A remark on this clonotype: This may arise from a read error, as a much more abundant clone is one base away. This CDR3 reads CATSGQGYEAQYF. The CDR3 region has the DNA TGTGCCACCTCGGGACAGGGGTACGAGGCCCAGTACTTC. The rearrangement uses TRBV11-2 and TRBJ2-5; 10 bases match TRBD1. Trimming removed 10 bases from V and 9 bases from J; junction bases left unmatched: 11. This CDR3 spans 13 amino acids. The germline V gene has CDR1 SGHAT and CDR2 FQNNGV.

This clonotype was detected only a few times. The rearrangement links TRBV7-2 to TRBJ2-2; D is possibly TRBD2 (6 bases). The V and J ends lost 3 bases and 1 base respectively, with 9 bases between them. The CDR3 consists of 15 residues. Germline assignment: CDR1 SGHTA and CDR2 FQGNSA. The CDR3 here is CASSFWRENTGELFF. The DNA of the CDR3 is TGTGCCAGCAGCTTTTGGCGGGAGAACACCGGGGAGCTGTTTTTT.

This clonotype was observed a single time. The chain couples TRBV29-1 to TRBJ1-2; 8 positions agree with TRBD1. CDR3 length: 12 amino acids. Germline lookup yields CDR1 SQVTM and CDR2 ANQGSEA. Trimming removed 3 bases from V and 12 bases from J; junction bases left unmatched: 9. CDR3 sequence: CSVDQGAGGDTF. The CDR3 DNA reads TGCAGCGTTGACCAGGGGGCTGGAGGGGACACCTTC. Using reference TRBV29-1 and TRBJ1-2 for the parts outside the CDR3, the full variable domain is SAVISQKPSRDICQRGTSLTIQCQVDSQVTMMFWYRQQPGQSLTLIATANQGSEATYESGFVIDKFPISRPNLTFSTLTVSNMSPEDSSIYLCSVDQGAGGDTFGSGTRLTVV.

This clonotype was recorded a few times. The chain joins TRBV4-1 to TRBJ1-6, with a possible D match to TRBD1 (6 bases). The CDR3 has 17 residues. Between the trimmed V and J ends, which lost 2 bases and 10 bases, there was a span of 21 bases. Germline-derived CDR1 and CDR2 are MGHRA and YSYEKL. The CDR3 protein is CASSQRTRQGTRSPLHF. CDR3 DNA: TGCGCCAGCAGCCAACGAACCCGGCAGGGGACCCGCTCACCCCTCCACTTT.

The chain combines TRBV10-3 with TRBJ1-2; 9 positions agree with TRBD1. The germline CDR1 and CDR2 sequences are ENHRY and SYGVKD. The CDR3 consists of 14 residues. The V segment lost 10 bases and the J segment 8 bases; nucleotides outside the gene matches: 14. This chain's CDR3 is CASTLGTGSWGYTF. CDR3 nucleotides: TGTGCCAGCACCCTGGGGACAGGGTCATGGGGCTACACCTTC.

The V and J genes are TRBV11-2 and TRBJ1-4; possible D gene TRBD1, 5 bases. Trimming pared 4 bases from V and 8 bases from J, leaving 14 bases between. Germline V gene lookup returns CDR1 SGHAT and CDR2 FQNNGV. This CDR3 comprises 14 residues. The CDR3 protein is CASSSVGTSEKLFF. The CDR3, as DNA: TGTGCCAGCAGCTCCGTGGGGACGTCAGAAAAACTGTTTTTT.

V gene TRBV7-3 combines with J gene TRBJ2-1; TRBD2 matches 9 bases. The V and J ends lost 5 bases and 5 bases, in that order; junction bases with no gene match: 10. The germline V gene has CDR1 SGHTA and CDR2 FQGTGA. The length of the CDR3 is 16 residues. In nucleotides, the CDR3 is TGTGCCAGCAGCGCTCAGGTAGCGGGAGCTAACAATGAGCAGTTCTTC. Translation: CASSAQVAGANNEQFF.